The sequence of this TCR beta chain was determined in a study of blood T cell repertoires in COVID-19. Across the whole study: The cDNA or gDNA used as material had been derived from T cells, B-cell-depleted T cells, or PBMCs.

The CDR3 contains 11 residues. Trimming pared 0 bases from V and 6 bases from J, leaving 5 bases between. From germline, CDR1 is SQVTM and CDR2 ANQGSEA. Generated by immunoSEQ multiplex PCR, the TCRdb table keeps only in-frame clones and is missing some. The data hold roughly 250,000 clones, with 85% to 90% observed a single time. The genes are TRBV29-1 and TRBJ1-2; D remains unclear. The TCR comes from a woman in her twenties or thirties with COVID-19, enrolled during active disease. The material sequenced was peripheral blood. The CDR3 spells CSVEDPNGYTF. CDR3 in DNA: TGCAGCGTTGAAGATCCTAATGGCTACACCTTC.